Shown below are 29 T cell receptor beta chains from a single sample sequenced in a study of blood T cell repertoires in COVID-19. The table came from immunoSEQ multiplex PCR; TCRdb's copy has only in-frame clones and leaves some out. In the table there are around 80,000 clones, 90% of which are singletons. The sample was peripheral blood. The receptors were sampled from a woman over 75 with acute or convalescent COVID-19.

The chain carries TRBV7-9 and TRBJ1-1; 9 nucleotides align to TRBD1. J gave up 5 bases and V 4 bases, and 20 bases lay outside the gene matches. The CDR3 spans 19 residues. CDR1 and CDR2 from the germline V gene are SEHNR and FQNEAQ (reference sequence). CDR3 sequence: CASSSPSSKPTGGGTEAFF. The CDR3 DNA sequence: TGTGCCAGCAGCTCCCCGTCCTCTAAGCCGACAGGGGGAGGGACTGAAGCTTTCTTT.

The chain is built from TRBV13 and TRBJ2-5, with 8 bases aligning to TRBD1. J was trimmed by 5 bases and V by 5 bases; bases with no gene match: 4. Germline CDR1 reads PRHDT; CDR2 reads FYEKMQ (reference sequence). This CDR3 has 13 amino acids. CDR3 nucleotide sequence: TGTGCCAGCAGCCTCCGACAGGGGGAGACCCAGTACTTC. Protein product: CASSLRQGETQYF.

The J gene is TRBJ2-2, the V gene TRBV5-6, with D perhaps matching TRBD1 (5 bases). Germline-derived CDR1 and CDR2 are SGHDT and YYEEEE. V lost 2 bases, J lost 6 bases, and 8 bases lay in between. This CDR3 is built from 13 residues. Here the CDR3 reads CASSFQGPGELFF. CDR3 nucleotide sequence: TGTGCCAGCAGCTTTCAGGGTCCCGGGGAGCTGTTTTTT.

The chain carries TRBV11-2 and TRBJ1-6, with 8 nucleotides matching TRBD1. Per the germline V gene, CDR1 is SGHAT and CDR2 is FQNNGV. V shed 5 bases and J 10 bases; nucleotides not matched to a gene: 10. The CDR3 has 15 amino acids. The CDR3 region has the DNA TGTGCCAGCAGCGTACAGGGGGGGACGGGCTCACCCCTCCACTTT. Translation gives CASSVQGGTGSPLHF.

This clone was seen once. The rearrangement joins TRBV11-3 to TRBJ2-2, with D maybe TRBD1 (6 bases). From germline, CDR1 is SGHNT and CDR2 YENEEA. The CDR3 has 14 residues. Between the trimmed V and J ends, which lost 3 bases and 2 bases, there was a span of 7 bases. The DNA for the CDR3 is TGTGCCAGCAGCTTGGGACAAAACACCGGGGAGCTGTTTTTT. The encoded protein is CASSLGQNTGELFF.

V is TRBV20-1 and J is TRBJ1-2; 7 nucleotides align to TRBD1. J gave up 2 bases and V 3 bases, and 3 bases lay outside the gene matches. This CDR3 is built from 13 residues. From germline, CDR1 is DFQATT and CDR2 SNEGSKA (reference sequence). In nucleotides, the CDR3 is TGCAGTGCTAGTACAGGGGTAAACTATGGCTACACCTTC. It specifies CSASTGVNYGYTF.

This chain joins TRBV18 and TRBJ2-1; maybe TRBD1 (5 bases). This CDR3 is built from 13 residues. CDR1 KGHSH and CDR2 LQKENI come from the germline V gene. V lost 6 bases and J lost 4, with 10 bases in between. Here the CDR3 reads CASSSTGYNEQFF. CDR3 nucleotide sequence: TGTGCCAGCTCGTCCACAGGTTACAATGAGCAGTTCTTC.

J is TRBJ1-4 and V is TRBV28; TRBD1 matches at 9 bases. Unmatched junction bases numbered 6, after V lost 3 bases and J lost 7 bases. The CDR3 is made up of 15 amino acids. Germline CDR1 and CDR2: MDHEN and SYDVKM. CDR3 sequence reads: CASSFSGTGIEKLFF. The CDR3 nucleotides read TGTGCCAGCAGTTTTTCCGGGACAGGGATTGAAAAACTGTTTTTT.

The CDR3 reads CASSQVGEGPLNQPQHF. CDR3 nucleotide sequence: TGCGCCAGCAGCCAAGTCGGAGAGGGTCCCCTCAATCAGCCCCAGCATTTT. The chain links TRBV4-1 to TRBJ1-5, with no clear D. V was cut by 1 base and J by 3 bases, with 16 bases left in between. This CDR3 is 17 amino acids long. Germline loops: CDR1 MGHRA, CDR2 YSYEKL.

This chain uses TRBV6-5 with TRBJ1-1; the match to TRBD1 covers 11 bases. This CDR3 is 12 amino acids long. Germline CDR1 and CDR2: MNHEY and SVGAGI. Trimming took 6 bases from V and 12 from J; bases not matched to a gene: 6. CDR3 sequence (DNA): TGTGCCAGCAGGGTGGGACAGGGGGAGACTTTCTTT. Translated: CASRVGQGETFF.

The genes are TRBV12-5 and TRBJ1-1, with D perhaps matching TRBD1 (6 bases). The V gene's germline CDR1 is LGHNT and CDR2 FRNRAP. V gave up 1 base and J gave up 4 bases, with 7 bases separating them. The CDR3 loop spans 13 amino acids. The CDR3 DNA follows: TGTGCTAGTGGTTTGGAAGGGGGCACTGAAGCTTTCTTT. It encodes CASGLEGGTEAFF.

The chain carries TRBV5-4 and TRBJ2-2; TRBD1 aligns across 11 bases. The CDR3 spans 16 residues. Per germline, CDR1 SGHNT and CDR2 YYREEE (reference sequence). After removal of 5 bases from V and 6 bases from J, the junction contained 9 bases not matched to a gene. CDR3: CASSFPSGQGAGELFF. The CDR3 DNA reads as TGTGCCAGCAGTTTTCCCTCGGGACAGGGGGCCGGGGAGCTGTTTTTT.

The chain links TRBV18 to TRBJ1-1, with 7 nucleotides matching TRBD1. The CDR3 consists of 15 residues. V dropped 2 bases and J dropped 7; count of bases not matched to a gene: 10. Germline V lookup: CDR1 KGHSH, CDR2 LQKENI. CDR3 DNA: TGTGCCAGCTCACCAAGACAGGGAACTCTCCTTGAAGCTTTCTTT. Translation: CASSPRQGTLLEAFF.

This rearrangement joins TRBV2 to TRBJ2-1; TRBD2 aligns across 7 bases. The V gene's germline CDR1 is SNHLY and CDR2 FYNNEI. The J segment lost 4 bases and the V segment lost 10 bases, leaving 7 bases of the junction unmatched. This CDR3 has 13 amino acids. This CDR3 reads CATRLAVYNEQFF. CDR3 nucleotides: TGTGCCACCCGTCTAGCGGTATACAATGAGCAGTTCTTC. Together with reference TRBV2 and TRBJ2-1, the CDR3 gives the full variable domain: EPEVTQTPSHQVTQMGQEVILRCVPISNHLYFYWYRQILGQKVEFLVSFYNNEISEKSEIFDDQFSVERPDGSNFTLKIRSTKLEDSAMYFCATRLAVYNEQFFGPGTRLTVL.

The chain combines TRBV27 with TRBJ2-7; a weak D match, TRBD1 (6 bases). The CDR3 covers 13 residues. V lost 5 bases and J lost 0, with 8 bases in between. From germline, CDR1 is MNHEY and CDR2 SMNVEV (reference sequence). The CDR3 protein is CASSLGGSYEQYF. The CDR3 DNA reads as TGTGCCAGCAGTCTAGGGGGCTCCTACGAGCAGTACTTC.

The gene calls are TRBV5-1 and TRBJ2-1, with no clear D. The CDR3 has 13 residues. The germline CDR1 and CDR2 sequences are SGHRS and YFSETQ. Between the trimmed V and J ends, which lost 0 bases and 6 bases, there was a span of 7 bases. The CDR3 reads CASSLGLTNEQFF. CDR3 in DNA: TGCGCCAGCAGCTTGGGACTTACCAATGAGCAGTTCTTC.

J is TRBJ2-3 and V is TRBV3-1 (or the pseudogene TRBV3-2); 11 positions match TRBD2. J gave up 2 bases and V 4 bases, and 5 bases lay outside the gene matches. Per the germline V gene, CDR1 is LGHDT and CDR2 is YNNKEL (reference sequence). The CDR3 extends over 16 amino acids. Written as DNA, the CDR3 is TGTGCCAGCAGCCCTGGGACTAGCGGCCTCACAGATACGCAGTATTTT. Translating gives CASSPGTSGLTDTQYF.

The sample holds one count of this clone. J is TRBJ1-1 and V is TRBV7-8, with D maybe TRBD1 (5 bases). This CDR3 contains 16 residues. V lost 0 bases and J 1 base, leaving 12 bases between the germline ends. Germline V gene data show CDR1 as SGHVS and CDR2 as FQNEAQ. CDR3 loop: CASSLATHRKNTEAFF. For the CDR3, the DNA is TGTGCCAGCAGCTTAGCGACTCACAGGAAGAACACTGAAGCTTTCTTT.

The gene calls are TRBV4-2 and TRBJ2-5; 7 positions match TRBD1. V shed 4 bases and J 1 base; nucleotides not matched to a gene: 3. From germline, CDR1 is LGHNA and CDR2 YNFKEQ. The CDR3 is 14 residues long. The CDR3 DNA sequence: TGTGCCAGCAGCCCGGGGACAGCCCAAGAGACCCAGTACTTC. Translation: CASSPGTAQETQYF.

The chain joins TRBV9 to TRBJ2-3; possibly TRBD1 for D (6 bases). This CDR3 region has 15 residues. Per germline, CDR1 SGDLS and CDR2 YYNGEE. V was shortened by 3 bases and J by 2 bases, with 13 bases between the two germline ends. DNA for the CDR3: TGTGCCAGCAGCGCCTCAGGGGTGATCACAGATACGCAGTATTTT. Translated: CASSASGVITDTQYF.

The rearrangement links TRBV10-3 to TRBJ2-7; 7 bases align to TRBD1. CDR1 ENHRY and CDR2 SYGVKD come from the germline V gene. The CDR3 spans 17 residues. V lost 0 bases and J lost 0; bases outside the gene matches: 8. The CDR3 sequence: CAISESKKGASSYEQYF. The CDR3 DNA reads TGTGCCATCAGTGAGTCTAAGAAGGGGGCGAGCTCCTACGAGCAGTACTTC.

The CDR3 is CSVSVTSGISEQFF. The CDR3 DNA follows: TGCAGCGTTTCGGTGACTAGCGGGATCAGCGAGCAGTTCTTC. The rearrangement uses TRBV29-1 and TRBJ2-1; 11 bases match TRBD2. Trimming cost V 5 bases and J 10 bases; bases outside gene matches: 10. CDR3 length: 14 amino acids. Germline values: CDR1 SQVTM, CDR2 ANQGSEA.

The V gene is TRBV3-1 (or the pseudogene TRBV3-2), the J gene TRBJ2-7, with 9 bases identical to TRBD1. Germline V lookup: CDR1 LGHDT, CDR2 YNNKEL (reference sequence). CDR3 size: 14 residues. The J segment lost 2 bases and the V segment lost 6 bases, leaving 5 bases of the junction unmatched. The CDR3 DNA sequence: TGTGCCAGCAGGGCTGGACAGGGGCCCTACGAGCAGTACTTC. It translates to CASRAGQGPYEQYF.

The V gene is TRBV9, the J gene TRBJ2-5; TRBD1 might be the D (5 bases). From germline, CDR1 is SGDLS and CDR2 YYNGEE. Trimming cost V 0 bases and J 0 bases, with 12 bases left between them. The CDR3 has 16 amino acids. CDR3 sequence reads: CASSVVTQAYQETQYF. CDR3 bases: TGTGCCAGCAGCGTAGTGACACAGGCTTACCAAGAGACCCAGTACTTC.

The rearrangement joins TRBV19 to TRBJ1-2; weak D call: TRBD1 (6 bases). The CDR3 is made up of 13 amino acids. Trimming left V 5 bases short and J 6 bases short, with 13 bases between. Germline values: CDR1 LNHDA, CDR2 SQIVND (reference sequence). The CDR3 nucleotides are TGTGCCAGTAGTTTTCGGCGGACAGATGGCTACACCTTC. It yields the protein CASSFRRTDGYTF.

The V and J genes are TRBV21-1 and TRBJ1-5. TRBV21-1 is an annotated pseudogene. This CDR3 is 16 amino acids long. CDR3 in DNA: TGTGCCAGCAGCAAAGTTTTGTACGGGGTTGATCAGCCCCAGCATTTT. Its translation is CASSKVLYGVDQPQHF.

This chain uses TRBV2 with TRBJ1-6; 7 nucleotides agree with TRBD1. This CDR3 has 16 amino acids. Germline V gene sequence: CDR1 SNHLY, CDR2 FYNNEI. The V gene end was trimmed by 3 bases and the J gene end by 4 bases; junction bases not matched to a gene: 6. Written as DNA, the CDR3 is TGTGCCAGCAGTGACTGGGGACAGAGTTATAATTCACCCCTCCACTTT. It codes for CASSDWGQSYNSPLHF.

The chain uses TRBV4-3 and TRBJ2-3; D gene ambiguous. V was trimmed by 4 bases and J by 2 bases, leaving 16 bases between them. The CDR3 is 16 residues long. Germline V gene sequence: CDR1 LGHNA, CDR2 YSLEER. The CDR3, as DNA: TGCGCCAGCAGCCCCGCCTTAGGCGGCAACACAGATACGCAGTATTTT. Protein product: CASSPALGGNTDTQYF.

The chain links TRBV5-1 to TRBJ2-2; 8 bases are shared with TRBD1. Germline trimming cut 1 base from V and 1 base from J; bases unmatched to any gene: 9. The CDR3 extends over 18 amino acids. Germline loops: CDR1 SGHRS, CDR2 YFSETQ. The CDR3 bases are TGCGCCAGCAGCTTGTCTATCGGGACAGGCGTGAACACCGGGGAGCTGTTTTTT. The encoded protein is CASSLSIGTGVNTGELFF.